This entry describes one TCR beta chain. Each subset's genomic DNA was split evenly across several immunoSEQ plates. Produced via immunoSEQ multiplex PCR; TCRdb's table is partial and in-frame only. Here the sample spans 330,000 or so clones, 73% being singletons. This CDR3 comprises 20 residues. V lost 1 base and J lost 2; bases outside the gene matches: 13. The V gene's germline CDR1 is KGHSH and CDR2 LQKENI. The data stem from a study of shared clonotypes between healthy human individuals. Study information: Each donor's CD8 memory used one plate, CD8 naive two, each CD4 subset three.

This clonotype was sampled from a man aged 25-40 years in good health. The J gene is TRBJ2-6, the V gene TRBV18; 8 bases map to TRBD1. The sequenced material came from memory CD4+ T cells sorted from blood. The subset is: CD45RA-negative fraction. CDR3 residues: CASSPRETGVVGPGANVLTF. CDR3 bases: TGTGCCAGCTCACCACGGGAGACAGGGGTAGTGGGTCCTGGGGCCAACGTCCTGACTTTC.